A selection of T cell receptor beta chains follows, all from one sample in a study of Ad26.COV2.S vaccination and SARS-CoV-2 variants. The data were produced by immunoSEQ multiplex PCR, yet TCRdb's version contains in-frame clones alone and is incomplete. The sample contains fewer than 600,000 clones, 89% of which appear only once. The source was peripheral blood, collected in a trial of Ad26.COV2.S vaccine versus placebo. Receptors originate from a person aged 18-65 years who received the Ad26.COV2.S COVID-19 vaccine or a placebo. CDR3s include the opening cysteine and the closing phenylalanine or tryptophan. The D gene is left open where the match is weak. Where a row states a size, it is once, few, many or the class of an expanded clone; other rows omit it.

TRBJ1-3,-,-,TRBV28,CASSLGPDLGNTIYF,TGTGCCAGCAGTTTAGGTCCGGACCTCGGAAACACCATATATTTT
TRBJ2-1,-,-,TRBV6-5,CATLENEQFF,TGTGCCACCCTCGAAAATGAGCAGTTCTTC
TRBJ1-1,-,-,TRBV7-9,CASSLTANTEAFF,TGTGCCAGCAGCTTGACAGCGAACACTGAAGCTTTCTTT
TRBJ2-7,few,-,TRBV7-9,CASSPPGTVTYEQYF,TGTGCCAGCAGCCCCCCCGGGACGGTTACCTACGAGCAGTACTTC
TRBJ2-3,-,TRBD2,TRBV19,CASSIRGGITTDTQYF,TGTGCCAGTAGTATCCGCGGGGGGATTACCACAGATACGCAGTATTTT
TRBJ2-3,-,TRBD2,TRBV4-3,CASSQDAGGQDTQYF,TGCGCCAGCAGCCAAGATGCGGGGGGGCAAGATACGCAGTATTTT
TRBJ2-1,-,TRBD2,TRBV7-7,CASSPAGTSGYNEQFF,TGTGCTAGCAGCCCAGCGGGGACTAGCGGGTACAATGAGCAGTTCTTC
TRBJ2-2,-,-,TRBV7-2,CASSFSTGELFF,TGTGCCAGCAGCTTCAGCACCGGGGAGCTGTTTTTT
TRBJ2-7,-,-,TRBV5-1,CASSLAGGSSYEQYF,TGCGCCAGCAGCTTGGCCGGGGGAAGCTCCTACGAGCAGTACTTC
TRBJ1-4,-,-,TRBV6-6,CASSYFNQGIKEKLFF,TGTGCCAGCAGTTACTTTAACCAGGGGATCAAAGAAAAACTGTTTTTT
TRBJ2-7,-,-,TRBV10-3,CASRGGGTYEQYF,TGTGCCAGCAGGGGGGGAGGGACCTACGAGCAGTACTTC
TRBJ1-1,-,-,TRBV19,CASNSGLNTEAFF,TGTGCCAGTAACAGCGGGTTGAACACTGAAGCTTTCTTT
TRBJ1-1,-,TRBD1,TRBV19,CASSIGTGRGLNTEAFF,TGTGCCAGTAGTATCGGGACAGGGAGAGGGTTGAACACTGAAGCTTTCTTT
TRBJ2-7,-,-,TRBV28,CASRGRPYEQYF,TGTGCCAGCAGAGGAAGGCCCTACGAGCAGTACTTC
TRBJ2-7,few,-,TRBV7-9,CASSSRDSSYEQYF,TGTGCCAGCAGCTCGCGGGATTCCTCCTACGAGCAGTACTTC
TRBJ2-7,-,-,TRBV30,CAWSDSGGVYEQYF,TGTGCCTGGAGTGACAGCGGAGGGGTGTACGAGCAGTACTTC
TRBJ2-3,-,-,TRBV7-2,CASSLRGVGTDTQYF,TGTGCCAGCAGCTTACGCGGGGTAGGCACAGATACGCAGTATTTT
TRBJ2-1,-,TRBD2,TRBV3-1/TRBV3-2,CASSQQAGGVVEQFF,TGTGCCAGCAGCCAACAGGCGGGAGGAGTGGTGGAGCAGTTCTTC
TRBJ2-2,-,-,TRBV18,CASSPPGQGTGELFF,TGTGCCAGCTCACCACCGGGACAAGGAACCGGGGAGCTGTTTTTT
TRBJ1-1,-,-,TRBV3-1/TRBV3-2,CATSDVQTTEAFF,TGTGCCACCTCAGACGTGCAAACCACTGAAGCTTTCTTT
TRBJ2-1,once,TRBD2,TRBV19,CASSPRTSGPSRNHNEQFF,TGTGCCAGTAGCCCCCGGACTAGCGGGCCATCTCGGAACCACAATGAGCAGTTCTTC
TRBJ2-1,-,TRBD2,TRBV19,CASSPREAVYNEQFF,TGTGCCAGTAGTCCCCGGGAGGCGGTCTACAATGAGCAGTTCTTC
TRBJ2-7,-,-,TRBV28,CASIGPGERKFSYEQYF,TGTGCCAGCATCGGTCCAGGGGAGCGCAAGTTCTCCTACGAGCAGTACTTC
TRBJ2-1,-,TRBD2,TRBV27,CASSPQREDNEQFF,TGTGCCAGCAGTCCCCAGCGGGAGGACAATGAGCAGTTCTTC
TRBJ2-1,-,TRBD2,TRBV24-1,CATSSSGRSYNEQFF,TGTGCCACCAGTTCTAGCGGGAGGTCCTACAATGAGCAGTTCTTC
TRBJ1-4,-,-,TRBV19,CASSTQSGYEKLFF,TGTGCCAGTAGTACGCAGTCGGGGTACGAAAAACTGTTTTTT
TRBJ2-1,-,-,TRBV5-4,CASGFGGTYNEQFF,TGTGCCAGCGGGTTCGGCGGAACCTACAATGAGCAGTTCTTC
TRBJ2-2,-,TRBD1,TRBV5-4,CASSRYGGRGRSGELFF,TGTGCCAGCAGCCGCTATGGGGGCAGGGGGCGGTCCGGGGAGCTGTTTTTT
TRBJ1-2,-,-,TRBV4-1,CASSQDESGSGSYGYTF,TGCGCCAGCAGCCAAGACGAATCGGGTTCGGGTTCCTATGGCTACACCTTC
TRBJ2-1,-,TRBD2,TRBV2,CASSLGLAGGNEQFF,TGTGCCAGCAGCCTGGGACTAGCGGGAGGCAATGAGCAGTTCTTC
TRBJ2-5,-,-,TRBV10-2,CASRTGGGETQYF,TGCGCCAGCCGAACAGGGGGGGGAGAGACCCAGTACTTC
TRBJ2-1,-,-,TRBV9,CASSVRGGDYNEQFF,TGTGCCAGCAGCGTGAGGGGTGGGGACTACAATGAGCAGTTCTTC
TRBJ1-2,-,-,TRBV9,CASSGRAGRTYGYTF,TGTGCCAGCAGCGGTCGTGCGGGACGGACCTATGGCTACACCTTC
TRBJ1-3,-,-,TRBV18,CASSGVAGNTIYF,TGTGCCAGCTCAGGGGTAGCTGGAAACACCATATATTTT
TRBJ1-1,-,-,TRBV29-1,CSVLPQTSNTEAFF,TGCAGCGTTTTACCTCAGACTAGTAACACTGAAGCTTTCTTT
TRBJ2-5,once,TRBD2,TRBV2,CASSYNGLDGETQYF,TGTGCCAGCAGTTATAATGGACTAGACGGCGAGACCCAGTACTTC
TRBJ1-1,-,TRBD1,TRBV9,CASSVANVRDRKNTEAFF,TGTGCCAGCAGCGTGGCCAATGTCCGGGACAGAAAGAACACTGAAGCTTTCTTT
TRBJ2-3,-,TRBD1,TRBV27,CASAGQGFTDTQYF,TGTGCCAGTGCGGGACAGGGGTTCACAGATACGCAGTATTTT
TRBJ1-2,-,-,TRBV18,CASSPGTLYGYTF,TGTGCCAGCTCACCAGGGACGCTCTATGGCTACACCTTC
TRBJ1-4,-,TRBD1,TRBV7-9,CASRRSGGLEEKLFF,TGTGCCAGCAGGAGATCAGGGGGCCTGGAAGAAAAACTGTTTTTT
TRBJ1-4,few,-,TRBV28,CASSPNMFRGKLFF,TGTGCCAGCAGTCCCAACATGTTTCGGGGAAAACTGTTTTTT
TRBJ2-4,-,TRBD1,TRBV6-5,CASSPGQGKNIQYF,TGTGCCAGCAGCCCGGGACAGGGGAAAAACATTCAGTACTTC
TRBJ1-1,-,-,TRBV5-8,CASSHQGLGTEAFF,TGTGCCAGCAGCCATCAGGGATTAGGCACTGAAGCTTTCTTT
TRBJ2-3,-,-,TRBV5-6,CASSLGGVGTDTQYF,TGTGCCAGCAGCTTGGGCGGGGTTGGCACAGATACGCAGTATTTT
TRBJ2-7,once,-,TRBV5-1,CASSPWLLLGYEQYF,TGCGCCAGCAGCCCCTGGCTCCTCCTGGGGTACGAGCAGTACTTC
TRBJ2-7,once,TRBD1,TRBV13,CASSLGQGINEQYF,TGTGCCAGCAGCTTGGGACAGGGGATCAACGAGCAGTACTTC
TRBJ2-1,-,-,TRBV7-9,CASSQRPTGNEQFF,TGTGCCAGCAGCCAGAGGCCAACGGGGAATGAGCAGTTCTTC
TRBJ1-2,once,TRBD1,TRBV5-1,CASSYQGADYGYTF,TGCGCCAGCAGCTATCAGGGGGCGGACTATGGCTACACCTTC
TRBJ1-4,-,-,TRBV4-2,CASSQADGQLGELFF,TGTGCCAGCAGCCAGGCTGACGGACAGTTGGGGGAACTGTTTTTT
TRBJ1-5,few,-,TRBV7-9,CASSWENQPQHF,TGTGCCAGCAGCTGGGAAAATCAGCCCCAGCATTTT
TRBJ2-3,-,-,TRBV7-2,CASSRGTDTQYF,TGTGCCAGCAGTCGAGGAACAGATACGCAGTATTTT
TRBJ1-2,-,-,TRBV30,CAWSVMGASGYTF,TGTGCCTGGAGTGTAATGGGGGCTAGTGGCTACACCTTC
TRBJ2-6,-,-,TRBV30,CAWSVSRVSGANVLTF,TGTGCCTGGAGTGTATCCCGGGTCTCTGGGGCCAACGTCCTGACTTTC
TRBJ2-3,-,-,TRBV4-1,CASSQADTQYF,TGCGCCAGCAGCCAAGCCGATACGCAGTATTTT
TRBJ2-3,-,TRBD2,TRBV5-1,CASSLEGLAGGTSTDTQYF,TGCGCCAGCAGCTTGGAGGGACTAGCGGGAGGTACTAGCACAGATACGCAGTATTTT
TRBJ2-6,-,TRBD1,TRBV7-9,CASSLIYRGSGASVLTF,TGTGCCAGCAGCTTAATTTACAGGGGGTCTGGGGCCAGCGTCCTGACTTTC
TRBJ2-2,-,-,TRBV13,CASTHFLGSTNTGELFF,TGTGCCAGCACCCATTTCCTGGGGTCGACGAACACCGGGGAGCTGTTTTTT
TRBJ2-5,-,-,TRBV25-1,CASRSAPQETQYF,TGTGCCAGCAGGTCAGCGCCCCAAGAGACCCAGTACTTC
TRBJ2-7,few,TRBD2,TRBV2,CASSEQLAGPYEQYF,TGTGCCAGCAGTGAACAACTAGCGGGACCCTACGAGCAGTACTTC